The clone carrying this TCR beta chain showed up just a few times. The antigen is not known. This record belongs to a study of CD8 T cells in ankylosing spondylitis. This CDR3 is built from 14 residues. V shed 6 bases and J shed 7 bases, with 19 bases lying between them. Germline CDR1 reads DFQATT; CDR2 reads SNEGSKA (reference sequence). General observations from the study: It appeared that ankylosing spondylitis blood was characterized by a TCR beta motif of several highly homologous variants.

Preparation of TCR beta libraries was done by quantitative 5'-RACE with molecular barcodes. TCRdb reprocessed the 5' RACE reads via MiXCR and lists one record per CDR3 protein. The sample yields roughly 300,000 distinct CDR3 sequences, 6.5% to 10% seen once. The clonotype was recovered from a male donor with ankylosing spondylitis. The sequenced sample was blood, either unsorted or a sorted T cell fraction (not recorded which). V usage is TRBV20-1 and J usage is TRBJ2-4, with a possible D match to TRBD1 (5 bases). CDR3 loop: CSAAGQIPPNIQYF. Written as DNA, the CDR3 is TGCAGTGCCGCCGGACAAATCCCCCCCAACATTCAGTACTTC.